This T cell receptor (beta chain) was captured by sequencing in a study of shared clonotypes between healthy human individuals. Findings of the study overall: Non-shared clonotypes had lower generation probabilities than clonotypes shared by all four sorted-subset donors.

This clone was counted once. Antigen specificity is unknown. The method was immunoSEQ multiplex PCR; TCRdb's version includes in-frame clones alone and lacks a portion of them. Found here are about a million clones, around three quarters of them singletons; the top ten hold 0.85% to 1%. All donors were healthy HIV-negative adults lacking recent acute infections or vaccinations. The CDR3 consists of 14 residues. Germline V gene sequence: CDR1 SGHRS, CDR2 YFSETQ. Trimming pared 3 bases from V and 7 bases from J, leaving 13 bases between. Material: memory CD4+ T cells from PBMCs. The subset was: CD45RA-negative fraction. The receptor was derived from a man younger than 35 in good health. Some clones in this sample may be carry-over from other donors' samples. The chain is built from TRBV5-1 and TRBJ1-4; a possible D gene is TRBD1 (5 bases). CDR3 in amino acids: CASSSGTAREKLFF. In DNA form, the CDR3 reads TGCGCCAGCAGCTCGGGGACCGCGCGTGAAAAACTGTTTTTT.